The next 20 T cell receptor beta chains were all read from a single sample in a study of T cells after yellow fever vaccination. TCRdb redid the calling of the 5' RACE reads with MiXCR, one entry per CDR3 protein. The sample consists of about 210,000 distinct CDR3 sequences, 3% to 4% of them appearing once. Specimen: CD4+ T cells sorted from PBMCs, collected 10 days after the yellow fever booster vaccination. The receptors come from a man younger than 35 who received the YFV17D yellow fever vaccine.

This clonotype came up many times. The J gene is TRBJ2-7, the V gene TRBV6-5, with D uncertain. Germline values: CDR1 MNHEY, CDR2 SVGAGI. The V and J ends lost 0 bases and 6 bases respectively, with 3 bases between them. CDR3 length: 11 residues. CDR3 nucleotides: TGTGCCAGCAGTTACTCGGGCGAGCAGTACTTC. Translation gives CASSYSGEQYF.

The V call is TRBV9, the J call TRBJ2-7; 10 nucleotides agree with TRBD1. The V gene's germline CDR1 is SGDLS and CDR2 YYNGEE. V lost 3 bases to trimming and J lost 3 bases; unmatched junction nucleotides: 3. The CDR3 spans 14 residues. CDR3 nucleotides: TGTGCCAGCAGCGGAGGGACAGGGGTCTACGAGCAGTACTTC. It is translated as CASSGGTGVYEQYF. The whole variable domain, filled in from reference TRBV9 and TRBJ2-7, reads DSGVTQTPKHLITATGQRVTLRCSPRSGDLSVYWYQQSLDQGLQFLIQYYNGEERAKGNILERFSAQQFPDLHSELNLSSLELGDSALYFCASSGGTGVYEQYFGPGTRLTVT.

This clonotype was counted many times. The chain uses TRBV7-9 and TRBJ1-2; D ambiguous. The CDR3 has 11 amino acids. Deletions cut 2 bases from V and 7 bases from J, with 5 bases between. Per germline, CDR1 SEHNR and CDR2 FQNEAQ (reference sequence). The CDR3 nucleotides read TGTGCCAGCAGCTTAAATGGTGGCTACACCTTC. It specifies CASSLNGGYTF.

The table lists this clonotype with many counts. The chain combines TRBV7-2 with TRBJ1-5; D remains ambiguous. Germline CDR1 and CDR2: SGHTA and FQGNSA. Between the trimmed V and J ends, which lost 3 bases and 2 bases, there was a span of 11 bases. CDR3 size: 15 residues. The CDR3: CASSLVGQGNQPQHF. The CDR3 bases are TGTGCCAGCAGCTTGGTCGGGCAGGGCAATCAGCCCCAGCATTTT.

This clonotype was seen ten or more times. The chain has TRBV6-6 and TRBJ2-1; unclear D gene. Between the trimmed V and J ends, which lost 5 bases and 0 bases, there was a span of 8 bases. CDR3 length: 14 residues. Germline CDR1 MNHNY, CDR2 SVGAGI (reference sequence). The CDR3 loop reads CASSIGSSYNEQFF. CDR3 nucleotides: TGTGCCAGCAGTATAGGAAGCTCCTACAATGAGCAGTTCTTC.

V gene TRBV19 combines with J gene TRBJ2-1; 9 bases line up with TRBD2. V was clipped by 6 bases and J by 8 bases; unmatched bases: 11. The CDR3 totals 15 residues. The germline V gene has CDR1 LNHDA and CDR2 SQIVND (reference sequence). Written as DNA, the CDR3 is TGTGCCAGTAGCCTTAGGTGGGGCGGGGGGGATGAGCAGTTCTTC. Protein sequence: CASSLRWGGGDEQFF.

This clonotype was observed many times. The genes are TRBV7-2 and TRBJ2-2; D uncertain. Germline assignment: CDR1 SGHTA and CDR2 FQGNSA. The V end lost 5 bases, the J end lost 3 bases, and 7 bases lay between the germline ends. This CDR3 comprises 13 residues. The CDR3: CASSPVYTGELFF. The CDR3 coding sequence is TGTGCCAGCAGCCCAGTCTACACCGGGGAGCTGTTTTTT. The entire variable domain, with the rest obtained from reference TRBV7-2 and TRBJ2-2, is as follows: GAGVSQSPSNKVTEKGKDVELRCDPISGHTALYWYRQSLGQGLEFLIYFQGNSAPDKSGLPSDRFSAERTGGSVSTLTIQRTQQEDSAVYLCASSPVYTGELFFGEGSRLTVL.

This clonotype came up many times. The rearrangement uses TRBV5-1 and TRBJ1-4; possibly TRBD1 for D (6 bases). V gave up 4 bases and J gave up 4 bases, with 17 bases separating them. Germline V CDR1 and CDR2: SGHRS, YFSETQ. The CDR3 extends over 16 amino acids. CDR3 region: CASSPGRTAFNEKLFF. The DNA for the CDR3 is TGCGCCAGCAGCCCGGGACGGACAGCCTTTAATGAAAAACTGTTTTTT.

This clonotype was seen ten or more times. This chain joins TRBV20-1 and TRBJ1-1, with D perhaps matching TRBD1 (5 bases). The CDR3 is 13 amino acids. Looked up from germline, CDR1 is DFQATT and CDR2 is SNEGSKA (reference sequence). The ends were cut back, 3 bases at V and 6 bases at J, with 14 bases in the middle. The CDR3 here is CSARHLQGPEAFF. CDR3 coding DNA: TGCAGTGCTAGGCACCTCCAGGGACCTGAAGCTTTCTTT.

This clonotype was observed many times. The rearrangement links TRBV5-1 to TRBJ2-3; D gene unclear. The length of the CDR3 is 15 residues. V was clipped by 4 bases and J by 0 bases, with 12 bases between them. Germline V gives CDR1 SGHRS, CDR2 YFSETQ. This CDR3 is CASSIFAASTDTQYF. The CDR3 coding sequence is TGCGCCAGCAGCATTTTTGCGGCTAGCACAGATACGCAGTATTTT.

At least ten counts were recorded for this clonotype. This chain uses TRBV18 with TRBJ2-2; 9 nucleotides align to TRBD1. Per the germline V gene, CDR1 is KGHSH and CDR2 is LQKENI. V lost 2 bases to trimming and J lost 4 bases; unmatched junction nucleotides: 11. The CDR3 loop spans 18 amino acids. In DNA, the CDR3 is TGTGCCAGCTCACCAACAATCCCGGGACAGGGAGGCACCGGGGAGCTGTTTTTT. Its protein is CASSPTIPGQGGTGELFF.

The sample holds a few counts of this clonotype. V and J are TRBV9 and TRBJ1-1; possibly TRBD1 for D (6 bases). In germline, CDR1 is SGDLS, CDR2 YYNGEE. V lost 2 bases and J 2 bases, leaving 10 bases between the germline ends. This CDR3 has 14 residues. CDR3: CASSVTGFNTEAFF. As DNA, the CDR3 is TGTGCCAGCAGCGTGACAGGCTTTAACACTGAAGCTTTCTTT.

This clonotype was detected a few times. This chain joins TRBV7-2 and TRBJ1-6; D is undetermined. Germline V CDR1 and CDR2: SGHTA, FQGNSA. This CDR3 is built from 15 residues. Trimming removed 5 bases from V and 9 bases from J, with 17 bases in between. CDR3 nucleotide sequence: TGTGCCAGCAGCCTAGGACCAGTTGCGGTTTCACCCCTCCACTTT. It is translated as CASSLGPVAVSPLHF. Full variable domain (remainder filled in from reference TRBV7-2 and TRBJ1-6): GAGVSQSPSNKVTEKGKDVELRCDPISGHTALYWYRQSLGQGLEFLIYFQGNSAPDKSGLPSDRFSAERTGGSVSTLTIQRTQQEDSAVYLCASSLGPVAVSPLHFGNGTRLTVT.

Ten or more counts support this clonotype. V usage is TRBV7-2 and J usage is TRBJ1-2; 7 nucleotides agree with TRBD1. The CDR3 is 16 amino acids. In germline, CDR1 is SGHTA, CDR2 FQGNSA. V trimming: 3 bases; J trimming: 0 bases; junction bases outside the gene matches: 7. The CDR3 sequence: CASSLGTALANYGYTF. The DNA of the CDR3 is TGTGCCAGCAGCTTGGGGACAGCTCTAGCTAACTATGGCTACACCTTC.

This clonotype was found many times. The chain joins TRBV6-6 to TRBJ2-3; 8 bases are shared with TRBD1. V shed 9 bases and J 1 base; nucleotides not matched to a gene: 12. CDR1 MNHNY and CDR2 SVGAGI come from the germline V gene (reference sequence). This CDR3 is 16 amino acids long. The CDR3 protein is CASGPRGLGGTDTQYF. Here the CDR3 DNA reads TGTGCCAGTGGTCCCAGGGGGCTTGGTGGCACAGATACGCAGTATTTT.

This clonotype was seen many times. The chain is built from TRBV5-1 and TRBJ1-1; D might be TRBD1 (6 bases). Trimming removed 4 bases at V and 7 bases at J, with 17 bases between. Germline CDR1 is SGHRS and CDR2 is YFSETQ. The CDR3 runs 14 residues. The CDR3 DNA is TGCGCCAGCAGCCGAGATACAGGGACGAATGAAGCTTTCTTT. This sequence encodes CASSRDTGTNEAFF.

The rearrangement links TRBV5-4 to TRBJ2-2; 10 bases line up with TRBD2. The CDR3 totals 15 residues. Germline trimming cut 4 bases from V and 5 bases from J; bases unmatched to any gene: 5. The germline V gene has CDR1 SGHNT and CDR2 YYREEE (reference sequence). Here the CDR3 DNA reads TGTGCCAGCAGCCCCAGCGGGGGGGGTACCGGGGAGCTGTTTTTT. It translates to CASSPSGGGTGELFF.

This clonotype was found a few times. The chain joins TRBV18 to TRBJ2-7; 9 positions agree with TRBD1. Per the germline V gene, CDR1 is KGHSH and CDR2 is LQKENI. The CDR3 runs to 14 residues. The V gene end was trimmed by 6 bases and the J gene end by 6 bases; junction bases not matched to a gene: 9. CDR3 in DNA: TGTGCCAGCTCTCCTAGGACAGGGGTAAGCGAGCAGTACGTC. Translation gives CASSPRTGVSEQYV.

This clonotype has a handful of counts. Here the CDR3 reads CASSQRGDQPQHF. The CDR3 nucleotides read TGTGCCAGCAGCCAACGGGGGGATCAGCCCCAGCATTTT. The chain joins TRBV7-2 to TRBJ1-5, with D perhaps TRBD1 (5 bases). There are 13 residues in the CDR3. V dropped 5 bases and J dropped 5 bases, with 10 bases sitting between them. The germline CDR1 and CDR2 sequences are SGHTA and FQGNSA.

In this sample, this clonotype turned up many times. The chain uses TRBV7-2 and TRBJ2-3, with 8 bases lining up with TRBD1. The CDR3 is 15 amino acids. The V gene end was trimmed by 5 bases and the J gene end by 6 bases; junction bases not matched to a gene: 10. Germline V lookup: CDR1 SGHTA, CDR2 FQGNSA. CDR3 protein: CASSHRDRRGDTQYF. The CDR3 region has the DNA TGTGCCAGCAGCCATAGGGACAGGCGAGGGGATACGCAGTATTTT.